This T cell receptor beta chain was found in a study of cytomegalovirus exposure and HLA in healthy donors. Study-wide results and limits: The study dropped some indistinguishable V segments, TRBV6-2 and TRBV6-3 among them. Reportedly, TCR beta sequences accurately predicted HLA-A and HLA-B alleles in most subjects.

The CDR3 extends over 18 amino acids. Unmatched junction bases numbered 14, after V lost 5 bases and J lost 4 bases. Germline values: CDR1 MDHEN, CDR2 SYDVKM. Points on this clone: No antigen is known for it.

PCR amplification relied on 60 Vbeta primers (plus 13 Jbeta primers). Authors' processing steps: Among the unique TCR beta chains that a later analysis counted, around 72 million in all, about 12 million were shared. Sequencing was performed with immunoSEQ multiplex PCR; in TCRdb, only in-frame clones are kept and a portion is missing. V, J and clone size are taken as reported in that table, and D and trimming were inferred from the DNA itself. The sample holds about 220,000 clones, around 76% seen once. The sequenced sample consisted of PBMCs. The V and J genes are TRBV28 and TRBJ2-6; 7 bases line up with TRBD1. The receptor comes from a man aged 18 to 30 in good health and CMV-seronegative. CDR3 nucleotides: TGTGCCAGCAGTCCCTCGACAGGGTCAAACTTAGGGGCCAACGTCCTGACTTTC. This sequence encodes CASSPSTGSNLGANVLTF.